A selection of T cell receptor beta chains follows, all from one sample in a study of CD8 T cells in Susac syndrome. One entry per CDR3 protein, called by TCRdb with MiXCR from the immunoSEQ multiplex PCR reads. The table has approximately 190,000 distinct CDR3 sequences, 90% to 95% seen once; the top ten hold 0.093%. Sequenced material: CD4+ T cells from PBMCs. All receptors derive from a human donor with multiple sclerosis. The CDR3 runs from the conserved cysteine through the conserved F or W.

v_gene	j_gene	CDR3aa
TRBV7-7	TRBJ2-5	CASSWGTGRGTQYF
TRBV20-1	TRBJ2-3	CSARAPKTDTQYF
TRBV20-1	TRBJ2-1	CSARQVGGGEQFF
TRBV24-1	TRBJ2-4	CATSDPGGQYF
TRBV24-1	TRBJ1-5	CATSDGRQPQHF
TRBV18	TRBJ2-7	CASRQRPSYEQYF
TRBV19	TRBJ2-7	CASSRQDLSYEQYF
TRBV20-1	TRBJ2-3	CSASRTDTDTQYF
TRBV12-3/TRBV12-4	TRBJ1-2	CASSLWDTRANYGYTF
TRBV3-1	TRBJ2-7	CASSQEGQGTYEQYF
TRBV10-3	TRBJ2-7	CAISGPYEQYF
TRBV20-1	TRBJ2-1	CSARRGNSYNEQFF
TRBV5-1	TRBJ1-6	CASSRSLGGRYNSPLHF
TRBV12-3/TRBV12-4	TRBJ2-7	CASSYISGPTYEQYF
TRBV20-1	TRBJ1-1	CSASRTTEAFF
TRBV7-2	TRBJ2-1	CASSPSGAVAGGREQFF
TRBV9	TRBJ2-7	CASSPWGGSHEQYF
TRBV7-8	TRBJ2-7	CASSAGTSGSYEQYF
TRBV7-6	TRBJ2-1	CASSRLGGGSSYNEQFF
TRBV4-1	TRBJ2-3	CASSQDVITQYF
TRBV5-6	TRBJ1-3	CASTLTGGYGNTIYF
TRBV7-9	TRBJ1-6	CASSLITGTGNSPLHF
TRBV23-1	TRBJ2-1	CASSQSQRSYNEQFF
TRBV27	TRBJ2-3	CASSQAAPDTQYF
TRBV3-1	TRBJ2-3	CASSQEPSTDTQYF
TRBV27	TRBJ2-7	CASSRTGSGYEQYF
TRBV7-9	TRBJ2-3	CASSGQGDPHTDTQYF
TRBV5-1	TRBJ1-1	CASRAGANTEAFF
TRBV9	TRBJ2-1	CASSVLPTGNEQFF
TRBV5-1	TRBJ1-1	CASSLEGTTEAFF
TRBV12-3/TRBV12-4	TRBJ1-2	CASSSSAGGYTF
TRBV4-1	TRBJ2-7	CASSQSAKLPTYEQYF
TRBV29-1	TRBJ1-5	CSVENPRGGPQHF
TRBV6-1	TRBJ2-2	CASTSTGTGDATGELFF
TRBV29-1	TRBJ2-5	CSVENHGLETQYF
TRBV9	TRBJ2-3	CASSASTATDTQYF
TRBV12-3/TRBV12-4	TRBJ1-1	CASSSYGFEAFF
TRBV3-1	TRBJ1-5	CASSQQAGGNQPQHF
TRBV29-1	TRBJ1-3	CSVIAAVSGNTIYF
TRBV20-1	TRBJ2-3	CSAGRTDTQYF
TRBV9	TRBJ1-1	CASSRGLTEAFF
TRBV23-1	TRBJ2-7	CASLPEGTDNPSNEQYF
TRBV4-1	TRBJ1-6	CASSQGGPDNSPLHF
TRBV2	TRBJ1-5	CASSEAVAGNQPQHF
TRBV20-1	TRBJ1-4	CSASRDRGQEKLFF
TRBV7-3	TRBJ2-3	CASSLNSLSSTDTQYF
TRBV11-2	TRBJ1-2	CASSLSTGDGYTF
TRBV19	TRBJ2-3	CASSVLPGQGGDTQYF
TRBV12-3/TRBV12-4	TRBJ1-2	CASSPRTGPIRPGGYTF
TRBV29-1	TRBJ2-5	CSVEGRVQETQYF
TRBV20-1	TRBJ1-4	CSAYDRGEKLFF
TRBV5-1	TRBJ2-2	CASSLLASPRAGELFF
TRBV15	TRBJ2-1	CATSRGLVDEQFF
TRBV5-1	TRBJ2-7	CASSPGQSSEQYF
TRBV20-1	TRBJ2-5	CSARESSGFQETQYF
TRBV12-3/TRBV12-4	TRBJ2-2	CASSLQPGELFF
TRBV30	TRBJ2-3	CAWSSTTDTQYF